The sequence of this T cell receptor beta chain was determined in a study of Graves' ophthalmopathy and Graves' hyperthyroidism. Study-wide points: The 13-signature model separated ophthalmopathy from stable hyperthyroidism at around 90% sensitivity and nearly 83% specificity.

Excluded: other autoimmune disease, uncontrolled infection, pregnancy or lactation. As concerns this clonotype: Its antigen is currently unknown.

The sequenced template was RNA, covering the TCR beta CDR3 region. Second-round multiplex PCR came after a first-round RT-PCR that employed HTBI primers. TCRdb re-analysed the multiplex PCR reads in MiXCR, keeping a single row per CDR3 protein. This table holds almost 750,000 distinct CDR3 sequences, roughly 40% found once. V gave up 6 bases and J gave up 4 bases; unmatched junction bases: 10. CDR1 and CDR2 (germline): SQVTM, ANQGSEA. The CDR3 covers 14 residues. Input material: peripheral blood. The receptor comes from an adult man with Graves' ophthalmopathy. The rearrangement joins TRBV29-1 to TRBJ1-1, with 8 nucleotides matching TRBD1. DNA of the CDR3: TGCAGCGTACCCGACAGGGGCGCGTTCACTGAAGCTTTCTTT. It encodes CSVPDRGAFTEAFF.